Listed below are T cell receptor beta chains from one sample, sequenced in a study of identical twins. Using its own MiXCR run on the 5' RACE reads, TCRdb lists one record per CDR3 protein. The sample consists of 470,000 or so distinct CDR3 sequences, approximately 24% of them appearing once. The same sample was also studied in work on T cells expressing NK-cell markers.

Sequencing used CD4+ T cells sorted from blood. All receptors come from a young woman in good health. Each CDR3 is given with its conserved first and last residue. A D gene is named only where the DNA matches it firmly. Size is stated for part of the rows, as once, few or many counts, or as a class when the clone is expanded.

abundance,j_gene,v_gene,d_gene,CDR3aa,CDR3nt
.,TRBJ2-7,TRBV5-1,TRBD2,CASSLDGLAGGEQYF,TGCGCCAGCAGCTTGGACGGACTAGCGGGAGGCGAGCAGTACTTC
.,TRBJ2-7,TRBV5-6,TRBD2,CASSSISGTSGQYF,TGTGCCAGCAGCTCTATCTCCGGGACTAGCGGGCAGTACTTC
.,TRBJ2-1,TRBV4-2,TRBD2,CASGPGTSGAEQFF,TGTGCCAGCGGCCCCGGGACTAGCGGAGCCGAGCAGTTCTTC
.,TRBJ2-7,TRBV4-3,TRBD1,CASSGPGTGYEQYF,TGCGCCAGCAGCGGCCCCGGGACAGGGTACGAGCAGTACTTC
.,TRBJ2-7,TRBV5-1,TRBD2,CASSYSGAFSYEQYF,TGCGCCAGCAGCTATAGCGGGGCATTCTCCTACGAGCAGTACTTC
.,TRBJ2-3,TRBV5-1,.,CASSLVIGTDTQYF,TGCGCCAGCAGCTTGGTTATCGGCACAGATACGCAGTATTTT
few,TRBJ1-1,TRBV20-1,.,CSARVQGVLMNTEAFF,TGCAGTGCTAGAGTGCAAGGAGTTCTCATGAACACTGAAGCTTTCTTT
few,TRBJ1-2,TRBV7-9,TRBD1,CASSHTTGTNYGYTF,TGTGCCAGCAGCCACACGACAGGGACTAACTATGGCTACACCTTC
few,TRBJ2-7,TRBV3-1,TRBD2,CASSYWLGGRTYEQYF,TGTGCCAGCAGCTACTGGTTGGGCGGGAGAACCTACGAGCAGTACTTC
.,TRBJ2-2,TRBV5-1,.,CASSLVGRDTGELFF,TGCGCCAGCAGCTTGGTAGGGAGAGACACCGGGGAGCTGTTTTTT
many,TRBJ2-1,TRBV3-1,.,CASSRDSEPYNEQFF,TGTGCCAGCAGCCGGGACTCAGAGCCCTACAATGAGCAGTTCTTC
.,TRBJ2-3,TRBV7-6,.,CASSQMGASTDTQYF,TGTGCCAGCAGCCAGATGGGAGCGAGCACAGATACGCAGTATTTT
.,TRBJ2-5,TRBV4-1,.,CASSQELGTQYF,TGCGCCAGCAGCCAAGAATTAGGGACCCAGTACTTC
once,TRBJ2-7,TRBV5-1,TRBD2,CASSLGGSGGTREQYF,TGCGCCAGCAGCTTGGGCGGTAGCGGGGGGACTCGGGAGCAGTACTTC
few,TRBJ1-1,TRBV10-3,TRBD1,CAISFGTANTEAFF,TGTGCCATCAGTTTTGGGACAGCGAACACTGAAGCTTTCTTT
many,TRBJ1-6,TRBV6-5,.,CASSWGNNSPLHF,TGTGCCAGCAGTTGGGGAAATAATTCACCCCTCCACTTT
.,TRBJ1-6,TRBV19,.,CASSITERRAASPLHF,TGTGCCAGTAGTATCACCGAACGAAGGGCGGCTTCACCCCTCCACTTT
few,TRBJ2-7,TRBV7-8,TRBD2,CASSFSLAGGHYEQYF,TGTGCCAGCAGCTTTTCCCTAGCGGGAGGTCACTACGAGCAGTACTTC
few,TRBJ1-5,TRBV20-1,.,CSAAGGGNQPQHF,TGCAGTGCCGCGGGGGGTGGCAATCAGCCCCAGCATTTT
few,TRBJ1-6,TRBV28,TRBD1,CASSSGQQNSPLHF,TGTGCCAGCAGTTCGGGACAGCAGAATTCACCCCTCCACTTT
few,TRBJ2-6,TRBV21-1,.,CASSKGSLLSGANVLTF,TGTGCCAGCAGCAAAGGGTCACTTCTGTCTGGGGCCAACGTCCTGACTTTC
once,TRBJ2-5,TRBV5-1,.,CASSLEGTAQAQYF,TGCGCCAGCAGCTTGGAAGGGACCGCCCAAGCCCAGTACTTC
few,TRBJ2-7,TRBV7-9,TRBD2,CASSPGGLGSYEQYF,TGTGCCAGCAGCCCGGGCGGACTAGGCTCCTACGAGCAGTACTTC
many,TRBJ2-3,TRBV20-1,TRBD1,CSARPRTGGDTQYF,TGCAGTGCTAGACCTCGGACAGGGGGGGATACGCAGTATTTT
.,TRBJ1-1,TRBV3-1,.,CASSQTGRGAFF,TGTGCCAGCAGCCAAACAGGGAGAGGAGCTTTCTTT
few,TRBJ1-5,TRBV12-3/TRBV12-4,TRBD1,CASSWDREKDQPQHF,TGTGCCAGCAGTTGGGACAGGGAAAAGGACCAGCCCCAGCATTTT
.,TRBJ2-7,TRBV5-6,TRBD2,CASSIGLIAGYEQYF,TGTGCCAGCAGCATCGGTCTAATAGCGGGATACGAGCAGTACTTC
.,TRBJ2-7,TRBV6-5,TRBD1,CASNRGYEQYF,TGTGCCAGTAACAGGGGATACGAGCAGTACTTC
few,TRBJ1-2,TRBV7-9,TRBD1,CASSSFVAQGDGYTF,TGTGCCAGCAGCTCGTTCGTGGCGCAGGGGGATGGCTACACCTTC
.,TRBJ2-2,TRBV10-2,TRBD1,CASRNRGRRAGELFF,TGCGCCAGCAGGAACAGGGGGCGGCGGGCCGGGGAGCTGTTTTTT
.,TRBJ2-5,TRBV15,TRBD2,CATSESRTSGETQYF,TGTGCCACCAGTGAAAGCAGGACTAGCGGAGAGACCCAGTACTTC
few,TRBJ2-1,TRBV11-2,.,CASSLPLRTPRSYNEQFF,TGTGCCAGCAGCTTGCCCTTACGGACCCCACGCTCCTACAATGAGCAGTTCTTC
many,TRBJ2-2,TRBV7-8,.,CASSFPAASGELFF,TGTGCCAGCAGCTTTCCCGCCGCATCGGGGGAGCTGTTTTTT
.,TRBJ2-5,TRBV13,.,CASSYGTKGTQYF,TGTGCCAGCAGTTACGGGACGAAGGGGACCCAGTACTTC
.,TRBJ2-3,TRBV20-1,.,CSASRGPLSPDTQYF,TGCAGTGCTAGTCGGGGACCCCTTTCCCCAGATACGCAGTATTTT
.,TRBJ2-7,TRBV12-3/TRBV12-4,TRBD2,CASSITSEVQYF,TGTGCCAGCAGTATCACTAGCGAAGTGCAGTACTTC
.,TRBJ2-7,TRBV6-5,TRBD2,CASSYSVAGAYEQYF,TGTGCCAGCAGTTACTCGGTAGCGGGGGCCTACGAGCAGTACTTC
few,TRBJ2-2,TRBV20-1,.,CSASGVTTGELFF,TGCAGTGCTAGCGGGGTGACTACCGGGGAGCTGTTTTTT
few,TRBJ2-3,TRBV29-1,TRBD2,CSVGGGVSTDTQYF,TGCAGCGTTGGGGGGGGGGTCAGCACAGATACGCAGTATTTT
.,TRBJ2-2,TRBV20-1,.,CSANRGDLGGELFF,TGCAGTGCAAACCGCGGGGATTTGGGCGGGGAGCTGTTTTTT
.,TRBJ2-4,TRBV20-1,.,CSAPVMGSGTKNIQYF,TGCAGTGCTCCGGTTATGGGGTCGGGAACCAAAAACATTCAGTACTTC
.,TRBJ2-7,TRBV5-1,.,CASSFSPVYEQYF,TGCGCCAGCAGCTTTAGCCCGGTCTACGAGCAGTACTTC
.,TRBJ1-5,TRBV20-1,.,CSASASNQPQHF,TGCAGTGCTAGCGCTAGCAATCAGCCCCAGCATTTT
few,TRBJ2-1,TRBV5-6,.,CASSLADQWLFF,TGTGCCAGCAGCTTGGCCGACCAGTGGCTGTTCTTC
few,TRBJ1-1,TRBV7-6,.,CASSLGGTGMKTEAFF,TGTGCCAGCAGCTTGGGGGGGACGGGGATGAAGACTGAAGCTTTCTTT
few,TRBJ1-1,TRBV15,.,CATSRGTDTEAFF,TGTGCCACCAGCAGAGGGACAGACACTGAAGCTTTCTTT
.,TRBJ2-3,TRBV24-1,.,CATASTDTQYF,TGTGCCACCGCTAGCACAGATACGCAGTATTTT
few,TRBJ2-1,TRBV28,TRBD2,CASSLIAGGRYEQFF,TGTGCCAGCAGTTTGATAGCGGGAGGGCGCTATGAGCAGTTCTTC
.,TRBJ2-1,TRBV18,TRBD1,CASSPGQLYYNEQFF,TGTGCCAGCTCACCGGGACAGCTATACTACAATGAGCAGTTCTTC
few,TRBJ2-5,TRBV5-1,TRBD2,CASSSGQTLRLAGRHF,TGCGCCAGCAGCTCCGGACAGACTCTTAGACTAGCGGGGCGCCACTTC
.,TRBJ2-3,TRBV7-9,.,CASSRGRGSNTDTQYF,TGTGCCAGCAGCCGGGGTCGTGGGAGTAACACAGATACGCAGTATTTT
many,TRBJ2-1,TRBV2,TRBD2,CASSRLAGGLNEQFF,TGTGCCAGCAGCCGTCTAGCGGGGGGGCTGAATGAGCAGTTCTTC
few,TRBJ2-3,TRBV10-3,.,CAVTRDPRLSDTQYF,TGTGCCGTGACCCGGGACCCCCGACTTTCAGATACGCAGTATTTT
many,TRBJ2-7,TRBV12-3/TRBV12-4,TRBD2,CASSLLSSGRIEQYF,TGTGCCAGCAGTTTATTGTCTAGCGGGAGAATCGAGCAGTACTTC
.,TRBJ2-2,TRBV3-1,.,CASSQGGLNTGELFF,TGTGCCAGCAGTCAGGGAGGACTGAACACCGGGGAGCTGTTTTTT
.,TRBJ2-1,TRBV5-1,TRBD1,CASSLSGTGGNEQFF,TGCGCCAGCAGCCTGTCCGGGACAGGGGGCAATGAGCAGTTCTTC
many,TRBJ2-1,TRBV5-1,TRBD2,CASSPGGSNEQFF,TGCGCCAGCAGCCCGGGAGGGAGCAATGAGCAGTTCTTC
.,TRBJ1-1,TRBV27,.,CASRTRAEAFF,TGTGCCAGCCGGACTCGGGCTGAAGCTTTCTTT
.,TRBJ2-7,TRBV7-4,.,CASSLYRWEVKYF,TGTGCCAGCAGCTTGTACCGGTGGGAAGTTAAGTACTTC
few,TRBJ2-1,TRBV2,TRBD2,CAGGGYNEQFF,TGTGCCGGCGGGGGATACAATGAGCAGTTCTTC